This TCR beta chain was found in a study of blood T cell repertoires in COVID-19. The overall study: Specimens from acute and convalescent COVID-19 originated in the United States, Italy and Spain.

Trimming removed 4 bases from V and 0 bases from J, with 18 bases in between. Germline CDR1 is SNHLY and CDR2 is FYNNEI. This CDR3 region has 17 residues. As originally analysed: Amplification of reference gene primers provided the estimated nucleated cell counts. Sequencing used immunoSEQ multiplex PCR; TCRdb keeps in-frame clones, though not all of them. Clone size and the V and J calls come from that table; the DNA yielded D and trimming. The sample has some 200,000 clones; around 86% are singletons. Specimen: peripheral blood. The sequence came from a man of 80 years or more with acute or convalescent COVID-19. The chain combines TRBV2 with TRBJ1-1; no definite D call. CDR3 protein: CASSGREGTRMNTEAFF. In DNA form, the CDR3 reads TGTGCCAGCAGTGGTCGGGAGGGCACCCGTATGAACACTGAAGCTTTCTTT.